Following are 24 T cell receptor beta chains from one sample sequenced in a study of T cells in women clearing cervical HPV infection. Clones were read by immunoSEQ multiplex PCR, and TCRdb kept only the in-frame ones, dropping some. The sample totals more than 20,000 clones. The source material was blood buffy coat. Receptors were obtained from a woman aged 18 to 75 with a cervical HPV16 infection that either progressed to CIN3+ or cleared (not recorded which).

About this clone: Read coverage stops 3 residues before the CDR3 terminus; the germline J gene supplies the remainder. J is TRBJ2-7 and V is TRBV6-2 or TRBV6-3; no clear D. CDR3 length: 16 amino acids. The germline V gene has CDR1 MNHEY and CDR2 SVGEGT. Trimming stripped 0 bases from V and 5 bases from J, with 17 bases between. The CDR3 here is CASSYSLPPGFNEQYF. The CDR3 DNA, read in part, is TGTGCCAGCAGTTACTCGCTACCCCCAGGATTTAACGAG.

A word on this clone: The read ends 3 residues shy of where the CDR3 ends; the end is completed using the germline J gene. The chain is built from TRBV10-2 and TRBJ2-3, with 10 bases lining up with TRBD2. Germline CDR1 and CDR2: WSHSY and SAAADI. V was clipped by 5 bases and J by 3 bases; unmatched bases: 8. The CDR3 totals 16 residues. The CDR3 DNA, read in part, is TGCGCCAGCAGTTACCGCCAAGCGGGAGGGACAGATACG. This encodes CASSYRQAGGTDT. The whole CDR3 sequence reads CASSYRQAGGTDTQYF.

Regarding this clone: The read falls 3 residues short of the CDR3 end, and the missing part is taken from the germline J gene. The chain combines TRBV7-9 with TRBJ1-2; 8 bases align to TRBD1. The CDR3 spans 13 residues. V shed 4 bases, J shed 7 bases, and the junction held 5 bases outside the gene matches. The germline gives CDR1 SEHNR, CDR2 FQNEAQ (reference sequence). The CDR3 loop is CASSSGDRIGYTF. CDR3 DNA (partial): TGTGCCAGCAGCTCAGGGGACAGGATTGGC.

A note on this clone: Coverage ceases 3 residues before the CDR3 finishes, and the germline J gene fills in the end. This chain links TRBV5-1 with TRBJ2-2, with D possibly TRBD1 on 5 matching bases. The germline V gene has CDR1 SGHRS and CDR2 YFSETQ. CDR3 length equals 15 residues. The CDR3: CASSLLYSGANVLFF. CDR3 bases read: TGCGCCAGCAGCTTGTTATACTCTGGGGCCAACGTG.

On this clone itself: The read ends 3 residues before the CDR3 terminus; that terminus is restored from the germline J gene. The chain has TRBV5-1 and TRBJ2-7; the match to TRBD1 covers 9 bases. This CDR3 spans 15 amino acids. Trimming removed 1 base from V and 3 bases from J; junction bases left unmatched: 5. The germline V gene has CDR1 SGHRS and CDR2 YFSETQ. The sequenced part of the CDR3 DNA is TGCGCCAGCAGCTTGCAAGGGACAGGGTACTACGAG. It translates to CASSLQGTGYYE. The whole CDR3 sequence is CASSLQGTGYYEQYF.

A word on this clone: Coverage ceases 3 residues before the CDR3 finishes, and the germline J gene fills in the end. The chain employs TRBV20-1 and TRBJ2-6, with TRBD2 matching 14 bases. This CDR3 region has 18 residues. J was trimmed by 3 bases and V by 3 bases; bases with no gene match: 7. CDR1 and CDR2 from the germline V gene are DFQATT and SNEGSKA (reference sequence). The part of the CDR3 DNA that was read is TGCAGTGCTAGCCTGCGACTAGCGGGAGGGAGTGGGGCCAACGTC. Translated, it gives CSASLRLAGGSGANV. The full CDR3 protein is CSASLRLAGGSGANVLTF.

As to this clone: The read stops 3 residues short of the end of the CDR3; the missing end is completed from the germline J gene. The rearrangement uses TRBV12-3 or TRBV12-4 and TRBJ2-4; 9 bases line up with TRBD2. The length of the CDR3 is 11 residues. The CDR3 loop reads CAIMTSGIQYF. Partial CDR3 DNA: TGTGCCATTATGACTAGCGGTATT.

In regard to this clone: Read sequence stops 3 residues before the CDR3 end, and the germline J gene provides the missing end. The V and J genes are TRBV19 and TRBJ1-2, with a weak D call TRBD1 (5 bases). The CDR3 contains 15 residues. Germline CDR1 and CDR2: LNHDA and SQIVND (reference sequence). CDR3 bases read: TGTGCCAGTAGTATCTCTAGCGGGACCTACAATGAC. This codes for CASSISSGTYND. The full-length CDR3 reads as CASSISSGTYNDYTF.

To note about this clone: The read falls 3 residues short of the CDR3 end, and the missing part is taken from the germline J gene. The J gene is TRBJ2-3, the V gene TRBV29-1; maybe TRBD1 (5 bases). CDR3 size: 13 residues. The germline CDR1 and CDR2 sequences are SQVTM and ANQGSEA. CDR3 DNA, as far as it was read: TGCAGCGTTGAGGGGCGGTTCCAAGAGACG. It specifies CSVEGRFQET. The whole CDR3 protein reads CSVEGRFQETQYF.

As concerns this clone: The read ends 3 residues shy of where the CDR3 ends; the end is completed using the germline J gene. The rearrangement uses TRBV10-3 and TRBJ2-2; D possibly corresponds to TRBD1 (7 bases). Germline CDR1 ENHRY, CDR2 SYGVKD. The CDR3 is 15 residues long. CDR3 protein: CAISEAGQPEGKLFF. CDR3 bases read: TGTGCCATCAGTGAGGCGGGACAGCCGGAGGGAAAG.

This clone is identified as medium-sized (0.01 to 0.1%) from frequency. From the germline J gene comes the end of the CDR3, since the read stops 3 residues before it. V usage is TRBV7-3 and J usage is TRBJ2-6; 9 nucleotides match TRBD1. Germline trimming cut 5 bases from V and 0 bases from J; bases unmatched to any gene: 5. CDR1 and CDR2 (germline): SGHTA, FQGTGA. The CDR3 length is 17 residues. The sequenced CDR3 bases are TGTGCCAGCAGCATTGGGACAGGGTACTCTGGGGCCAACGTC. This encodes CASSIGTGYSGANV. The whole CDR3 protein reads CASSIGTGYSGANVLTF.

Turning to this clone: The read gets to within 3 residues of the CDR3 end, and the germline J gene fills in the rest. The chain carries TRBV5-1 and TRBJ1-2; perhaps TRBD1 as D (5 bases). This CDR3 contains 13 residues. V lost 0 bases to trimming and J lost 4 bases, with 7 bases between them. Per germline, CDR1 SGHRS and CDR2 YFSETQ. The CDR3 here is CASSLVGAYGYTF. Incomplete CDR3 DNA: TGCGCCAGCAGCTTGGTAGGGGCCTATGGC.

Points on this clone: The read finishes 3 residues shy of the CDR3 end, and the germline J gene is used to complete it. The V gene is TRBV7-2, the J gene TRBJ1-6, with TRBD1 matching over 9 bases. Germline V CDR1 and CDR2: SGHTA, FQGNSA. The CDR3 consists of 15 residues. V dropped 2 bases and J dropped 8; count of bases not matched to a gene: 4. The CDR3: CASSLSRDRDSPLHF. The sequenced CDR3 bases are TGTGCCAGCAGCTTATCCCGGGACAGGGATTCACCC.

The covered CDR3 bases are TGTGCCAGCAGCCCGCCGGGACTAGCGAGGTACAATGAG. Protein: CASSPPGLARYNE. The CDR3, in full, reads CASSPPGLARYNEQFF. The genes are TRBV6-2 or TRBV6-3 and TRBJ2-1, with 10 bases aligning to TRBD2. With the read ending 3 residues before the CDR3 end, the germline J gene is used to fill in that end. CDR1 is MNHEY, CDR2 SVGEGT, per germline. Unmatched junction bases numbered 9, after V lost 6 bases and J lost 4 bases. CDR3 length: 16 residues.

Of note for this clone: The read comes to an end 3 residues before the CDR3 does, leaving the germline J gene to fill in the end. The chain employs TRBV11-2 and TRBJ1-2, with 9 nucleotides matching TRBD1. CDR3 length: 13 amino acids. V shed 8 bases and J 4 bases; nucleotides not matched to a gene: 5. The germline V gene encodes CDR1 SGHAT and CDR2 FQNNGV. Partial CDR3 DNA: TGTGCCAGCTTCGGACAGGGGATCTATGGC. It is translated as CASFGQGIYG. The full CDR3 protein reads CASFGQGIYGYTF.

To note about this clone: The read ends 3 residues shy of where the CDR3 ends; the end is completed using the germline J gene. J is TRBJ2-5 and V is TRBV6-2 or TRBV6-3; 12 nucleotides agree with TRBD2. This CDR3 is 16 amino acids long. The V segment lost 0 bases and the J segment 6 bases; nucleotides outside the gene matches: 5. Germline V gene sequence: CDR1 MNHEY, CDR2 SVGEGT. This CDR3 is CASSYSTSGGRKTQYF. The sequenced part of the CDR3 DNA is TGTGCCAGCAGTTACTCGACTAGCGGGGGCAGGAAGACC.

Details on this clone: The observed sequence ends 3 residues before the CDR3 terminus, with the missing tail filled in from the germline J gene. The chain recombines TRBV2 with TRBJ2-4; D is perhaps TRBD1 (6 bases). Germline V lookup: CDR1 SNHLY, CDR2 FYNNEI. Trimming removed 5 bases from V and 6 bases from J, with 17 bases in between. The length of the CDR3 is 15 residues. The CDR3 bases that were read are TGTGCCAGCAGTATCCGACAGGCGAAGCGAAACATT. Protein product: CASSIRQAKRNI. The whole CDR3 is CASSIRQAKRNIQYF.

With regard to this clone: The CDR3 goes on 3 residues after the read ends, and that part is filled in from the germline J gene. The chain combines TRBV29-1 with TRBJ2-2, with D unclear. CDR1 is SQVTM and CDR2 is ANQGSEA in the germline V gene. CDR3 length: 13 residues. CDR3 protein: CSGTDTDREKLFF. The DNA read from the CDR3 is TGCAGCGGCACAGACACCGACCGCGAAAAG.

With regard to this clone: The read ends 3 residues early relative to the CDR3; the germline J gene fills the gap. The chain couples TRBV20-1 to TRBJ2-7; TRBD2 matches 12 bases. CDR3 length equals 18 residues. Germline V lookup: CDR1 DFQATT, CDR2 SNEGSKA (reference sequence). The V segment lost 0 bases and the J segment 4 bases; nucleotides outside the gene matches: 13. CDR3 bases read: TGCAGTGCTAGAGACGATTCCCGACCACTAGCGGGAGGTTACGAG. Its protein is CSARDDSRPLAGGYE. The CDR3 reads in full as CSARDDSRPLAGGYEQYF.

As regards this clone: The read finishes 3 residues shy of the CDR3 end, and the germline J gene is used to complete it. The chain carries TRBV6-2 or TRBV6-3 and TRBJ2-7; a possible D gene is TRBD1 (6 bases). Germline V CDR1 and CDR2: MNHEY, SVGEGT. CDR3 length: 16 amino acids. V was cut by 7 bases and J by 0 bases, with 19 bases left in between. The CDR3 is CASTQPPGAGSYEQYF. The DNA read from the CDR3 is TGTGCCAGCACCCAACCCCCAGGGGCCGGCTCCTACGAG.

Points on this clone: Sequencing ends 3 residues short of the CDR3 end; the germline J gene provides the rest. The gene calls are TRBV2 and TRBJ2-3; 7 bases are a match to TRBD1. Germline V gene lookup returns CDR1 SNHLY and CDR2 FYNNEI. The CDR3 runs 13 residues. Incomplete CDR3 DNA: TGTGCCAGCAGTGACAGGGGGTATCAGCCG. Residues: CASSDRGYQP. The CDR3 reads in full as CASSDRGYQPQYF.

Points on this clone: The missing CDR3 end, 3 residues past where the read stops, is filled in from the germline J gene. J is TRBJ1-5 and V is TRBV2; D is uncertain. Germline-derived CDR1 and CDR2 are SNHLY and FYNNEI. The V and J ends lost 8 bases and 5 bases respectively, with 4 bases between them. The CDR3 extends over 10 amino acids. CDR3 loop: CASADQPQHF. The sequenced CDR3 bases are TGTGCCAGCGCAGATCAGCCC.

Comment on this clone: Sequencing ends 3 residues short of the CDR3 end; the germline J gene provides the rest. The chain has TRBV19 and TRBJ1-1; the D is unclear. The CDR3 contains 16 residues. From germline, CDR1 is LNHDA and CDR2 SQIVND (reference sequence). V gave up 3 bases and J gave up 0 bases, with 14 bases separating them. The part of the CDR3 DNA that was read is TGTGCCAGTAGTATTGGTTTCGGGGTCATGAACACTGAA. It specifies CASSIGFGVMNTE. Given in full, the CDR3 is CASSIGFGVMNTEAFF. Complete variable domain (other parts from reference TRBV19 and TRBJ1-1): DGGITQSPKYLFRKEGQNVTLSCEQNLNHDAMYWYRQDPGQGLRLIYYSQIVNDFQKGDIAEGYSVSREKKESFPLTVTSAQKNPTAFYLCASSIGFGVMNTEAFFGQGTRLTVV.

On this clone itself: The missing CDR3 end, 3 residues past where the read stops, is filled in from the germline J gene. The J gene is TRBJ1-1, the V gene TRBV18; 10 positions match TRBD1. The germline gives CDR1 KGHSH, CDR2 LQKENI. The CDR3 totals 14 residues. Trimming cost V 4 bases and J 4 bases; bases outside gene matches: 3. The part of the CDR3 DNA that was read is TGTGCCAGCTCACGGGACAGGGGTAGCACTGAA. Translation: CASSRDRGSTE. The whole CDR3 sequence is CASSRDRGSTEAFF.